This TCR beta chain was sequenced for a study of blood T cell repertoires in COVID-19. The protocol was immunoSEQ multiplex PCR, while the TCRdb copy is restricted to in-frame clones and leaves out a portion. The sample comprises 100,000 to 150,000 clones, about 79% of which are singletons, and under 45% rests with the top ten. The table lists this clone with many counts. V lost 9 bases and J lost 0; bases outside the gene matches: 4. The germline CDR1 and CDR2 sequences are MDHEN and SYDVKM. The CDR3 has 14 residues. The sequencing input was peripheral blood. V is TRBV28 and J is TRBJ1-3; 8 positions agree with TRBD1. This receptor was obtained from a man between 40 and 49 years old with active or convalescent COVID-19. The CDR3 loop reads CASWDRSSGNTIYF. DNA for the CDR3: TGTGCCAGTTGGGACAGGAGCTCTGGAAACACCATATATTTT.